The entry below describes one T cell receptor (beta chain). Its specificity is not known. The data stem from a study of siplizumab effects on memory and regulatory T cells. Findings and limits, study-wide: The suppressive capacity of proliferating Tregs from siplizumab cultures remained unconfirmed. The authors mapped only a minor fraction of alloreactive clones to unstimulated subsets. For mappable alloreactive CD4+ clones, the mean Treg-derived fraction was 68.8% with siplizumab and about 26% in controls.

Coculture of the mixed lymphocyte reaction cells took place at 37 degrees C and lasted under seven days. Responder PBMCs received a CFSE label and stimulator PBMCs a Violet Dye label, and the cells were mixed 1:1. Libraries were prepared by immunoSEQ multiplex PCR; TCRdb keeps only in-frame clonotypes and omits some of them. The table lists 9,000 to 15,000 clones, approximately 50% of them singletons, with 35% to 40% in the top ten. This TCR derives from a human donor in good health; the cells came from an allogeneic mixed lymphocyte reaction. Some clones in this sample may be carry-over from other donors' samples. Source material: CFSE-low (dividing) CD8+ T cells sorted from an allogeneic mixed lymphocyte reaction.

CDR3 DNA sequence: TGTGCCAGCAGTGACCTCACAGGGGTTGAGTCCTACGAGCAGTACTTC. It codes for CASSDLTGVESYEQYF. This chain links TRBV25-1 with TRBJ2-7, with TRBD1 matching over 7 bases. Germline lookup yields CDR1 MGHDK and CDR2 SYGVNS. The junction had 9 bases not matched to a gene; V was cut back by 3 bases and J by 1 base. This CDR3 contains 16 residues.